Below are 3 T cell receptor beta chains sequenced from a single sample in a study of blood T cell repertoires in COVID-19. This table comes from immunoSEQ multiplex PCR, and its TCRdb copy is limited to in-frame clones, with some not included. The sample contains around 240,000 clones, roughly 86% of which appear only once. Input material: PBMCs or T cells enriched from blood (not recorded which). These receptors all come from a woman aged 50 to 60 who had recovered from COVID-19.

The chain carries TRBV28 and TRBJ2-2; the match to TRBD2 covers 9 bases. The germline V gene encodes CDR1 MDHEN and CDR2 SYDVKM. Germline trimming cut 3 bases from V and 4 bases from J; bases unmatched to any gene: 12. The CDR3 extends over 18 amino acids. The CDR3 sequence: CASSLSRLAGMGTGELFF. The CDR3 DNA reads TGTGCCAGCAGTTTGAGTAGGCTAGCGGGAATGGGCACCGGGGAGCTGTTTTTT.

The chain uses TRBV11-2 and TRBJ1-4; TRBD1 matches 7 bases. The CDR3 has 15 residues. Germline assignment: CDR1 SGHAT and CDR2 FQNNGV. The trim removed 5 bases at V and 3 bases at J, leaving 6 bases unmatched. The CDR3 loop reads CASSPRDSSNEKLFF. The DNA of the CDR3 is TGTGCCAGCAGCCCCCGGGACAGTTCTAATGAAAAACTGTTTTTT.

This clone is a singleton in its sample. The chain carries TRBV19 and TRBJ2-4; D perhaps matches TRBD2 (6 bases). Trimming took 1 base from V and 2 from J, leaving 9 bases between them. The CDR3 length is 15 residues. From germline, CDR1 is LNHDA and CDR2 SQIVND (reference sequence). The CDR3 reads CASSIGGVSKNIQYF. In DNA, the CDR3 is TGTGCCAGTAGTATAGGGGGGGTGTCCAAAAACATTCAGTACTTC.